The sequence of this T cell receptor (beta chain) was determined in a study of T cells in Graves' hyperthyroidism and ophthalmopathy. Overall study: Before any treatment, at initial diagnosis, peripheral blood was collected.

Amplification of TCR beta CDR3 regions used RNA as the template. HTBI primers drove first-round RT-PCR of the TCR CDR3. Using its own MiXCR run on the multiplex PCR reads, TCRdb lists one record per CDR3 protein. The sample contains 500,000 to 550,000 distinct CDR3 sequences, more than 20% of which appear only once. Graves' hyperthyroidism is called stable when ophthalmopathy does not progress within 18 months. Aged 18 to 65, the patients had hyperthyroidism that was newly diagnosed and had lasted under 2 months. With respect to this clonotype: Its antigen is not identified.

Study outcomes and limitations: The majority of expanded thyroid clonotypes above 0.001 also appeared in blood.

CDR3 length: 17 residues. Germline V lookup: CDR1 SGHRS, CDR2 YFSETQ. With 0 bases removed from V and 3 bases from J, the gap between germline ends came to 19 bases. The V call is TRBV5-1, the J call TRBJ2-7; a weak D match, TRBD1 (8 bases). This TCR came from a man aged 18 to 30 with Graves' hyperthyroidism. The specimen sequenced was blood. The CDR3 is CASSLGGGQDFYYEQYF. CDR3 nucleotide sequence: TGCGCCAGCAGCTTGGGGGGGGGACAGGACTTCTACTACGAGCAGTACTTC. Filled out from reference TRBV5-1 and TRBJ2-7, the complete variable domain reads KAGVTQTPRYLIKTRGQQVTLSCSPISGHRSVSWYQQTPGQGLQFLFEYFSETQRNKGNFPGRFSGRQFSNSRSEMNVSTLELGDSALYLCASSLGGGQDFYYEQYFGPGTRLTVT.